This is a list of T cell receptor beta chains from one sample in a study of T cells in Graves' hyperthyroidism and ophthalmopathy. TCRdb ran MiXCR on the multiplex PCR reads and lists one entry per CDR3 protein. The sample records nearly 600,000 distinct CDR3 sequences, 12% to 15% being singletons. The specimen sequenced was blood. Receptor source: a young woman with Graves' ophthalmopathy. CDR3s include the opening cysteine and the closing phenylalanine or tryptophan. Each record gives: V gene, CDR3 protein.

TRBV11-2	CASSWGQGQRTIYF
TRBV28	CASSVRTGEAGNNSPLHF
TRBV5-6	CASSFIPRVSTEAFF
TRBV28	CASSSLNYGYTF
TRBV5-5	CASSFGDSSTDTQYF
TRBV12-3/TRBV12-4	CASTNPAAGGPYNEQFF
TRBV6-1	CASGDREGGTDTQYF
TRBV9	CASSESSGGDTQYF
TRBV2	CASSVMGLAGANEQFF
TRBV7-9	CASSPRGRSIHEQYF
TRBV7-6	CASSSQDRRTQYF
TRBV5-8	CASSSTPGRNNEQFF
TRBV7-2	CASSLAMGLAGGTDTQYF
TRBV12-3/TRBV12-4	CATAGGPYEQYF
TRBV20-1	CSASAGHTGREETQYF
TRBV6-2/TRBV6-3	CASSRPGQGTISGANVLTF
TRBV19	CASRARVGVLFF
TRBV6-5	CASSYETENQPQHF
TRBV28	CASTPGQGDSPLHF
TRBV2	CASSVGTGNTEAFF
TRBV6-2/TRBV6-3	CASSESSYNEQFF
TRBV28	CASSPQREQFF
TRBV7-2	CASSFYKVPSGNTIYF
TRBV20-1	CSARRRGLLKNGHEQFF
TRBV11-2	CASSPGTGWDTEAFF